This T cell receptor beta chain stems from a study of human thymus T cells. Findings and caveats of the study: Related research described strongly overlapping thymic repertoires in unrelated people.

This CDR3 contains 13 residues. V lost 3 bases, J lost 8 bases, and 11 bases lay in between. CDR1 and CDR2 (germline): MNHEY, SMNVEV (reference sequence). Libraries were prepared by immunoSEQ multiplex PCR; TCRdb keeps only in-frame clonotypes and omits some of them. The data contain under 150,000 clones, over 85% of them seen just once; the ten biggest clones take up 0.02% to 0.03%. Corrective cardiac operations yielded the resected thymus tissue. On this clone itself: What it binds is not known.

The clonotype was recovered from a boy under two years old with a congenital heart defect but otherwise immunologically healthy. This chain joins TRBV27 and TRBJ2-4; D remains ambiguous. Sequenced material: thymus tissue. The DNA for the CDR3 is TGTGCCAGCAGTTTGTCTCAGTCGGACATTCAGTACTTC. Translated, it gives CASSLSQSDIQYF.